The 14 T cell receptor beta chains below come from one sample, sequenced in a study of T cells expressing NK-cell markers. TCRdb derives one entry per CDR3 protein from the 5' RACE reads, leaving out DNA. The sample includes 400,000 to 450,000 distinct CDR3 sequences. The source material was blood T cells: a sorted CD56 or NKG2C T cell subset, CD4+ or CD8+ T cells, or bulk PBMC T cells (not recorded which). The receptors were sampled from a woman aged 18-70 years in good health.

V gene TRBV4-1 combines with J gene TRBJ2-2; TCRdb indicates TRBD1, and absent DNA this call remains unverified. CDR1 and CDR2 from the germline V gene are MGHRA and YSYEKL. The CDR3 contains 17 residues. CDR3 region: CASSQERRGLDSGELFF.

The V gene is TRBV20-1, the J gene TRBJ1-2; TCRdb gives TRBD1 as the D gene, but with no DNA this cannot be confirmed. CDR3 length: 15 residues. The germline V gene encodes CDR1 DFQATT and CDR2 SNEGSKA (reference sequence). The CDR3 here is CSARDQARVGYGYTF.

The CDR3 loop reads CASSPRGEVDTQYF. V usage is TRBV12-3 or TRBV12-4 and J usage is TRBJ2-3; the TCRdb D gene call, TRBD2, has no DNA to confirm it. The CDR3 loop spans 14 amino acids.

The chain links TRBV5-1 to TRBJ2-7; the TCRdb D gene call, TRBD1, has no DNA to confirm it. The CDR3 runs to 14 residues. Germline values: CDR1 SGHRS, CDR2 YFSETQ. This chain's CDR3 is CASSTGTLNYEQYF.

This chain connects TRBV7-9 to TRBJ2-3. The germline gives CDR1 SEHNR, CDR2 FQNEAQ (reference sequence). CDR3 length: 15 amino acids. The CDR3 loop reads CASSHRTDGLDTQYF. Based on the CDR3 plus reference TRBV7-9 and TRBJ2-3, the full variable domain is DTGVSQNPRHKITKRGQNVTFRCDPISEHNRLYWYRQTLGQGPEFLTYFQNEAQLEKSRLLSDRFSAERPKGSFSTLEIQRTEQGDSAMYLCASSHRTDGLDTQYFGPGTRLTVL.

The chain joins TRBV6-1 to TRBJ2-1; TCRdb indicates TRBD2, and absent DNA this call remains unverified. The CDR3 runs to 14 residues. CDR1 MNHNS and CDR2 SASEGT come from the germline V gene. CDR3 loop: CASSLPSKNDEQFF.

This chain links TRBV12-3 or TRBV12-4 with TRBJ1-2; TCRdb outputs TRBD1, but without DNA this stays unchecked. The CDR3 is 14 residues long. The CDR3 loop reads CASNRQGSGPGYTF.

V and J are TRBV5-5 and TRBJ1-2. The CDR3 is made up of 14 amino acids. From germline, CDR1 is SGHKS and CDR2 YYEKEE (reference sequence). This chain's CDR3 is CASSSYGQFYGYTF.

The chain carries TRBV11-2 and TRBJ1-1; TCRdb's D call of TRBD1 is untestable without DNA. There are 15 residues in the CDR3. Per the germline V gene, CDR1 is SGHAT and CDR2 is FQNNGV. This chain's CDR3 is CASSWPDRGETEAFF.

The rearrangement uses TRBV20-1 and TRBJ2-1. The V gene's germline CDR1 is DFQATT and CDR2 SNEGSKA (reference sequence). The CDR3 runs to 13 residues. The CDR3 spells CSAWSSIGNEQFF.

CDR3 residues: CASTDDRVTGELFF. The J gene is TRBJ2-2, the V gene TRBV11-2. Looked up from germline, CDR1 is SGHAT and CDR2 is FQNNGV. The CDR3 sequence is 14 residues long.

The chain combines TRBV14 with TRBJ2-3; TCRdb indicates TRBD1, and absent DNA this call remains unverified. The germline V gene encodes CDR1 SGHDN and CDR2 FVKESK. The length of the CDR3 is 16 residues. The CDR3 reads CASSQVIATGRDTQYF.

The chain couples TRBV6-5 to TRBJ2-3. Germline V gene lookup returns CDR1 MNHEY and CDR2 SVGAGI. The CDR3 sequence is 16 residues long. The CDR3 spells CASSYSGTTSTDTQYF.

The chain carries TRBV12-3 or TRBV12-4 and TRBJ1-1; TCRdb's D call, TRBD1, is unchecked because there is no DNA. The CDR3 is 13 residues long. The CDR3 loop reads CASRQTGPAEAFF.